Shown below are 31 T cell receptor beta chains from a single sample sequenced in a study of CD8 T cells in ankylosing spondylitis (dated by TCRdb to 2016 to 2017). The library was made by 5' RACE. The reads were generated on an Illumina HiSeq 2500. In TCRdb, the public reads were trimmed at Q25 with fastp and aligned with MiXCR, with productive beta chains retained. Entries are consolidated by CDR3 protein sequence, retaining the most common genes and DNA. Here the sample has roughly 86,000 distinct CDR3 sequences; about 8.1% occur a single time. The top ten hold under 6% of the sample. The sequenced sample was blood, either unsorted or a sorted T cell fraction (not recorded which). The receptors were sampled from a male donor with ankylosing spondylitis or in good health (not recorded which).

This clonotype has a handful of counts. The chain combines TRBV11-2 with TRBJ2-4; maybe TRBD1 (6 bases). Germline loops: CDR1 SGHAT, CDR2 FQNNGV. The CDR3 loop spans 18 amino acids. Between the trimmed V and J ends, which lost 3 bases and 3 bases, there was a span of 21 bases. The CDR3 region has the DNA TGTGCCAGCAGCTTGACTCTAACTCCCAGGGGTCGCAAAAACATTCAGTACTTC. Its protein is CASSLTLTPRGRKNIQYF.

CDR3 bases: TGTGCCACCTGCCAGATGGCTGGGACGGGTATGAGCAATCAGCCCCAGCATTTT. As protein: CATCQMAGTGMSNQPQHF. The J gene is TRBJ1-5, the V gene TRBV7-4; TRBD1 might be the D (5 bases). V was cut by 10 bases and J by 1 base, with 26 bases left in between. The CDR3 spans 18 residues. CDR1 is SGHVT, CDR2 SQSDAQ, per germline.

This clonotype was detected ten times or more. CDR3 DNA: TGCAGTGCTCCGGAGCTATCCGGGTCCAAAAACATTCAGTACTTC. Encoded protein: CSAPELSGSKNIQYF. J is TRBJ2-4 and V is TRBV20-1, with D unresolved. CDR3 size: 15 residues. V gave up 5 bases and J gave up 2 bases, with 16 bases separating them. Per germline, CDR1 DFQATT and CDR2 SNEGSKA (reference sequence).

This clonotype was detected ten times or more. The V and J genes are TRBV9 and TRBJ2-7, with 7 bases aligning to TRBD1. With 0 bases clipped from V and 1 base from J, the junction kept 4 bases outside the gene matches. Germline V lookup: CDR1 SGDLS, CDR2 YYNGEE. The CDR3 totals 15 residues. CDR3 protein: CASSVETGVSYEQYF. The CDR3 DNA reads as TGTGCCAGCAGCGTAGAAACAGGGGTATCCTACGAGCAGTACTTC.

A word on this clonotype: Relative to the germline gene, one junction end is altered; a read error may explain this. The J gene is TRBJ2-2, the V gene TRBV2, with 10 nucleotides matching TRBD2. Germline V CDR1 and CDR2: SNHLY, FYNNEI. The CDR3 covers 16 residues. As DNA, the CDR3 is TGTGTCAGCAGTAAAGGACTAGCGGAGCACACCGGGGAGCTGTTTTTT. It encodes CVSSKGLAEHTGELFF.

This clonotype was recorded at least ten times. The chain combines TRBV20-1 with TRBJ2-7; TRBD2 aligns across 8 bases. Germline assignment: CDR1 DFQATT and CDR2 SNEGSKA (reference sequence). The CDR3 loop spans 15 amino acids. V shed 7 bases and J 2 bases; nucleotides not matched to a gene: 13. Here the CDR3 reads CSVPPFMTSAYEQYF. CDR3 in DNA: TGCAGTGTCCCCCCTTTCATGACTAGCGCCTACGAGCAGTACTTC.

This clonotype was picked up many times. The chain combines TRBV20-1 with TRBJ2-1; no clear D. V was trimmed by 6 bases and J by 9 bases, leaving 9 bases between them. The CDR3 sequence is 10 residues long. Germline-derived CDR1 and CDR2 are DFQATT and SNEGSKA (reference sequence). The CDR3 region has the DNA TGCAGTGCAGCCGTGGGTGAGCAGTTCTTC. Translation: CSAAVGEQFF.

This clonotype occurred many times. The chain carries TRBV30 and TRBJ1-5; TRBD1 might be the D (5 bases). This CDR3 contains 14 residues. Germline V lookup: CDR1 GTSNPN, CDR2 SVGIG (reference sequence). V dropped 1 base and J dropped 7 bases, with 14 bases sitting between them. CDR3 DNA sequence: TGTGCCTGGAGTGAAGGGCAGGGAACCCAGCCCCAGCATTTT. Translating it yields CAWSEGQGTQPQHF. Filled out from reference TRBV30 and TRBJ1-5, the complete variable domain reads SQTIHQWPATLVQPVGSPLSLECTVEGTSNPNLYWYRQAAGRGLQLLFYSVGIGQISSEVPQNLSASRPQDRQFILSSKKLLLSDSGFYLCAWSEGQGTQPQHFGDGTRLSIL.

This clonotype was seen a handful of times. V is TRBV5-6 and J is TRBJ1-5; D perhaps matches TRBD1 (6 bases). V lost 4 bases to trimming and J lost 4 bases, with 15 bases between them. Germline CDR1 is SGHDT and CDR2 is YYEEEE. This CDR3 is 15 amino acids long. CDR3 nucleotide sequence: TGTGCCAGCAGCCAACAGGGAGGAGGGAATCAGCCCCAGCATTTT. Translating it yields CASSQQGGGNQPQHF.

This clonotype was seen more than once but under ten times. This sequence joins TRBV5-1 and TRBJ1-3; D is undetermined. The CDR3 covers 18 residues. CDR1 and CDR2 (germline): SGHRS, YFSETQ. V was clipped by 0 bases and J by 0 bases, with 16 bases between them. The CDR3 is CASSLEGGPYSSGNTIYF. Written as DNA, the CDR3 is TGCGCCAGCAGCTTGGAAGGTGGTCCTTATAGCTCTGGAAACACCATATATTTT.

The table lists this clonotype with many counts. V usage is TRBV30 and J usage is TRBJ2-3; D remains ambiguous. Trimming left V 0 bases short and J 3 bases short, with 7 bases between. Looked up from germline, CDR1 is GTSNPN and CDR2 is SVGIG (reference sequence). CDR3 length: 13 residues. The CDR3 DNA follows: TGTGCCTGGAGTGTAGGGTGGACAGATACGCAGTATTTT. Protein sequence: CAWSVGWTDTQYF.

This clonotype has at least ten counts. The V call is TRBV5-1, the J call TRBJ2-5; D tentatively reads TRBD1 or TRBD2 (5 bases each). V was shortened by 7 bases and J by 2 bases, with 18 bases between the two germline ends. In germline, CDR1 is SGHRS, CDR2 YFSETQ. CDR3 length: 15 residues. CDR3 in amino acids: CASSISGTSQETQYF. The CDR3 DNA follows: TGCGCCAGCTCGATTTCCGGGACGTCTCAAGAGACCCAGTACTTC.

This clonotype came up many times. V is TRBV20-1 and J is TRBJ2-3, with unresolved D. V lost 3 bases and J 7 bases, leaving 8 bases between the germline ends. The CDR3 loop spans 11 amino acids. Germline values: CDR1 DFQATT, CDR2 SNEGSKA (reference sequence). CDR3 coding DNA: TGCAGTGCTAGCAGCTGGAATACGCAGTATTTT. This gives the protein CSASSWNTQYF.

This clonotype turned up a few times. V gene TRBV10-3 combines with J gene TRBJ2-7, with 8 bases aligning to TRBD1. Germline loops: CDR1 ENHRY, CDR2 SYGVKD. This CDR3 is 14 amino acids long. The V gene end was trimmed by 4 bases and the J gene end by 3 bases; junction bases not matched to a gene: 5. In nucleotides, the CDR3 is TGTGCCATCAGTGGCCCGGGACAGGACTACGAGCAGTACTTC. This gives the protein CAISGPGQDYEQYF.

This clonotype has at least ten counts. This rearrangement joins TRBV5-6 to TRBJ2-1, with D possibly TRBD2 on 5 matching bases. This CDR3 has 14 amino acids. Germline CDR1 and CDR2: SGHDT and YYEEEE. Between the trimmed V and J ends, which lost 1 base and 7 bases, there was a span of 12 bases. Here the CDR3 reads CASSLRGLGNEQFF. The CDR3 DNA is TGTGCCAGCAGCTTGCGGGGTTTGGGTAATGAGCAGTTCTTC.

This clonotype has ten or more counts. The chain has TRBV12-3 or TRBV12-4 and TRBJ1-4; tentative D call: TRBD1 (5 bases). With 6 bases removed from V and 0 bases from J, the gap between germline ends came to 14 bases. This CDR3 has 16 amino acids. The CDR3 nucleotides read TGTGCCAGCAGACCGGGGACCGAAGCAACTAATGAAAAACTGTTTTTT. Amino acid sequence: CASRPGTEATNEKLFF.

V usage is TRBV7-9 and J usage is TRBJ1-2, with TRBD1 as a possible D gene (5 bases). Germline assignment: CDR1 SEHNR and CDR2 FQNEAQ (reference sequence). V was clipped by 8 bases and J by 4 bases, with 14 bases between them. This CDR3 has 13 residues. This chain's CDR3 is CASAVGEGYGYTF. The CDR3 DNA is TGTGCCAGCGCCGTAGGGGAGGGCTATGGCTACACCTTC.

This clonotype was observed a few times. The gene calls are TRBV28 and TRBJ1-2; TRBD1 aligns across 10 bases. Trimming at V came to 8 bases and at J to 7 bases, leaving 13 bases not matched to a gene. The CDR3 runs to 15 residues. The germline gives CDR1 MDHEN, CDR2 SYDVKM. The CDR3 is CASRPPGQGFSGYTF. Here the CDR3 DNA reads TGTGCCAGCCGTCCGCCGGGACAGGGGTTTAGTGGCTACACCTTC.

The chain is built from TRBV18 and TRBJ2-4; the D gene is possibly TRBD2 (5 bases). Trimming stripped 1 base from V and 2 bases from J, with 9 bases between. CDR1 and CDR2 (germline): KGHSH, LQKENI. The CDR3 sequence is 15 residues long. Written as DNA, the CDR3 is TGTGCCAGCTCACCACGTGAGGGATCCAAAAACATTCAGTACTTC. Encoded protein: CASSPREGSKNIQYF.

This clonotype appeared many times. The chain couples TRBV5-8 to TRBJ2-1, with TRBD2 identical over 7 bases. CDR3 length: 15 residues. The germline CDR1 and CDR2 sequences are SGHTS and YDEGEE. With 2 bases clipped from V and 4 bases from J, the junction kept 6 bases outside the gene matches. The CDR3 nucleotides read TGTGCCAGCAGCTTTCAGGCGGGGGTATACAATGAGCAGTTCTTC. Protein: CASSFQAGVYNEQFF.

This clonotype was found many times. The V gene is TRBV20-1, the J gene TRBJ2-7; D not certain. The CDR3 contains 15 residues. Trimming took off 1 base at V and 2 bases at J, with 15 bases between the two ends. Germline loops: CDR1 DFQATT, CDR2 SNEGSKA (reference sequence). The CDR3 DNA sequence: TGCAGTGCTAGAGCCCCGGAAAATTGGGCCTACGAGCAGTACTTC. Protein product: CSARAPENWAYEQYF.

This clonotype was counted ten times or more. DNA of the CDR3: TGTGCCAGCAGTGGGGTAGCGGGGGGCACCGGGGAGCTGTTTTTT. It specifies CASSGVAGGTGELFF. The chain has TRBV12-3 or TRBV12-4 and TRBJ2-2, with TRBD2 matching over 10 bases. The V and J ends lost 5 bases and 4 bases, in that order; junction bases with no gene match: 4. The CDR3 length is 15 residues.

This clonotype showed up just a few times. The rearrangement uses TRBV20-1 and TRBJ2-3, with D unclear. Germline CDR1 is DFQATT and CDR2 is SNEGSKA (reference sequence). There are 14 residues in the CDR3. The V end lost 1 base, the J end lost 0 bases, and 8 bases lay between the germline ends. CDR3 sequence (DNA): TGCAGTGCTAGAGGACATGCTAGCACAGATACGCAGTATTTT. It encodes CSARGHASTDTQYF.

This clonotype came up many times. The chain recombines TRBV7-8 with TRBJ2-7; TRBD2 aligns across 9 bases. CDR3 size: 15 residues. V dropped 2 bases and J dropped 3; count of bases not matched to a gene: 5. Germline-derived CDR1 and CDR2 are SGHVS and FQNEAQ. The CDR3 DNA is TGTGCCAGCAGCTTACGACCTAGCGGGGACTACGAGCAGTACTTC. Translation: CASSLRPSGDYEQYF.

This clonotype came up many times. The chain carries TRBV5-1 and TRBJ2-5, with unresolved D. The V end lost 0 bases, the J end lost 5 bases, and 2 bases lay between the germline ends. The V gene's germline CDR1 is SGHRS and CDR2 YFSETQ. The CDR3 totals 11 residues. CDR3 protein: CASSLVETQYF. The DNA for the CDR3 is TGCGCCAGCAGCTTGGTTGAGACCCAGTACTTC.

The sample holds many counts of this clonotype. This sequence joins TRBV27 and TRBJ2-2; possibly TRBD2 for D (6 bases). Trimming removed 3 bases from V and 6 bases from J, with 11 bases in between. CDR3 length equals 14 residues. Germline lookup yields CDR1 MNHEY and CDR2 SMNVEV (reference sequence). Here the CDR3 DNA reads TGTGCCAGCAGTTTTCCGGGAGAGGCCGGGGAGCTGTTTTTT. Translating gives CASSFPGEAGELFF.

This clonotype has at least ten counts. The chain links TRBV12-3 or TRBV12-4 to TRBJ2-3; D perhaps matches TRBD1 (5 bases). V lost 2 bases, J lost 4 bases, and 10 bases lay in between. The CDR3 totals 14 residues. The CDR3 here is CASSLQGESDTQYF. CDR3 sequence (DNA): TGTGCCAGCAGTTTACAGGGCGAGTCAGATACGCAGTATTTT.

This clonotype was detected many times. V usage is TRBV12-3 or TRBV12-4 and J usage is TRBJ2-3; D is perhaps TRBD2 (5 bases). V lost 7 bases to trimming and J lost 5 bases, with 13 bases between them. There are 13 residues in the CDR3. The CDR3 protein is CASTTGNQDTQYF. The CDR3 nucleotides are TGTGCCAGCACAACCGGGAACCAAGATACGCAGTATTTT.

CDR3 loop: CASSLDLRTSGGTNTGELFF. In nucleotides, the CDR3 is TGTGCCAGCAGCTTAGATCTAAGGACTAGCGGGGGGACGAACACCGGGGAGCTGTTTTTT. The V call is TRBV11-2, the J call TRBJ2-2; 14 nucleotides line up with TRBD2. The V segment lost 0 bases and the J segment 0 bases; nucleotides outside the gene matches: 6. This CDR3 has 20 amino acids. Germline values: CDR1 SGHAT, CDR2 FQNNGV.

There are many counts of this clonotype. The rearrangement links TRBV7-3 to TRBJ2-5, with 8 bases lining up with TRBD1. V lost 3 bases and J lost 5; bases outside the gene matches: 5. The CDR3 has 14 residues. Germline V gene lookup returns CDR1 SGHTA and CDR2 FQGTGA. The CDR3 is CASSFAGTGETQYF. CDR3 bases: TGTGCCAGCAGCTTCGCCGGGACAGGCGAGACCCAGTACTTC. Drawing the rest from reference TRBV7-3 and TRBJ2-5, the complete variable domain is GAGVSQTPSNKVTEKGKYVELRCDPISGHTALYWYRQSLGQGPEFLIYFQGTGAADDSGLPNDRFFAVRPEGSVSTLKIQRTERGDSAVYLCASSFAGTGETQYFGPGTRLLVL.

This clonotype was counted many times. This rearrangement joins TRBV27 to TRBJ2-7; 8 positions agree with TRBD2. Germline lookup yields CDR1 MNHEY and CDR2 SMNVEV (reference sequence). This CDR3 is built from 14 residues. V was pared by 4 bases and J by 3 bases, with 5 bases of the junction left unmatched. The CDR3 sequence is CASSSRGGYYEQYF. The DNA for the CDR3 is TGTGCCAGCAGTTCCCGGGGGGGTTACTACGAGCAGTACTTC.